The table lists the clone carrying this TCR beta chain with a few counts. The data belong to a study of spatial heterogeneity in lung cancer. For the study at large: Each distinct TCR and UMI combination averaged more than ten appearances in raw reads.

Every TCR cDNA molecule bore a unique molecular identifier. Using its own MiXCR run on the 5' RACE reads, TCRdb lists one record per CDR3 protein. The data hold about 38,000 distinct CDR3 sequences, with roughly 5.4% observed a single time. Time point given: sample taken at primary tumor resection. The clonotype comes from a female donor with early-stage non-small cell lung cancer. The sequencing used PBMCs, collected at surgery.

The CDR3 spells CATSDSETGYTF. As DNA, the CDR3 is TGTGCCACCAGTGATTCTGAGACTGGCTACACCTTC. This rearrangement joins TRBV24-1 to TRBJ1-2; D is undetermined. The ends were cut back, 2 bases at V and 7 bases at J, with 7 bases in the middle. Germline V lookup: CDR1 KGHDR, CDR2 SFDVKD. The CDR3 totals 12 residues.